This entry features one T cell receptor beta chain sequence. The sample is drawn from a study of blood T cell repertoires in COVID-19. In the original analysis: How many nucleated cells were present was estimated from reference gene primer amplification. Only in-frame clones appear in the TCRdb table, and some are missing; sequencing was by immunoSEQ multiplex PCR. That table supplies the V and J calls and clone size; D and trimming were determined from the DNA. The sample lists under 250,000 clones, 80% to 90% occurring once. Sequencing was done on a sample of peripheral blood. The receptor was derived from a woman aged 60 to 75 who had recovered from COVID-19.

The CDR3 DNA reads as TGCGCCAGCAGCACGGGGGAGAGCACAGATACGCAGTATTTT. It is translated as CASSTGESTDTQYF. The rearrangement joins TRBV5-1 to TRBJ2-3, with D possibly being TRBD2 (6 bases). Germline CDR1 reads SGHRS; CDR2 reads YFSETQ. The V and J ends lost 4 bases and 0 bases respectively, with 9 bases between them. This CDR3 has 14 residues.